This record looks at one TCR beta chain sequence and its context. These data originate in a study of CD8 T cells in Susac syndrome. The multiple sclerosis control group was made up of treatment-naive patients with stable or active relapsing-remitting disease. Reverse transcription of roughly 0.5 to 1 ug RNA was performed with random hexamers. The method of amplification for TCR beta CDR3 was immunoSEQ multiplex PCR, covering 54 Vbeta and 13 Jbeta. TCRdb itself ran the immunoSEQ multiplex PCR reads through MiXCR, one entry per CDR3 protein. This repertoire shows about 130,000 distinct CDR3 sequences, over 90% found once; its top ten account for over 0.3%. The receptor was isolated from a human donor with multiple sclerosis. Source material: CD8+ T cells from PBMCs.

CDR3 bases: TGCGCCAGCAGCCTGAGGACAGGGGGTTTTACTGAAGCTTTCTTT. The encoded protein is CASSLRTGGFTEAFF. The genes are TRBV4-1 and TRBJ1-1; 10 nucleotides line up with TRBD1. Germline assignment: CDR1 MGHRA and CDR2 YSYEKL. V lost 4 bases and J lost 5; bases outside the gene matches: 7. The CDR3 has 15 residues.